Listed here are 27 T cell receptor beta chains from one sample, sequenced in a study of blood T cell repertoires in COVID-19. TCRdb's table, derived via immunoSEQ multiplex PCR, lists solely in-frame clones and lacks some. In the table there are tens of thousands of clones, 84% of which are singletons. Sequenced input: peripheral blood. Receptors were obtained from a man over 45 with acute or convalescent COVID-19.

The chain carries TRBV7-9 and TRBJ2-7, with 9 bases fitting TRBD1. Germline loops: CDR1 SEHNR, CDR2 FQNEAQ (reference sequence). Germline trimming cut 5 bases from V and 6 bases from J; bases unmatched to any gene: 8. The CDR3 contains 14 residues. DNA for the CDR3: TGTGCCAGCAGCCCACGACAGGGGGAAGGCGAGCAGTACTTC. Amino acids: CASSPRQGEGEQYF.

The rearrangement joins TRBV6-5 to TRBJ2-7; the match to TRBD1 covers 8 bases. This CDR3 has 15 residues. V lost 6 bases and J lost 0; bases outside the gene matches: 7. Germline lookup yields CDR1 MNHEY and CDR2 SVGAGI. CDR3 coding DNA: TGTGCCAGCAGGATTTACAGGGGGAGCTCCTACGAGCAGTACTTC. It translates to CASRIYRGSSYEQYF.

This clone occurred many times. The V and J genes are TRBV6-1 and TRBJ2-1; TRBD2 matches 13 bases. Unmatched junction bases numbered 5, after V lost 4 bases and J lost 5 bases. This CDR3 region has 16 residues. Germline V CDR1 and CDR2: MNHNS, SASEGT. CDR3: CASSGPGLAGNNEQFF. The CDR3 DNA follows: TGTGCCAGCAGTGGGCCGGGACTAGCGGGAAACAATGAGCAGTTCTTC.

CDR3 amino acids: CASRPDRANSYEQYF. In DNA form, the CDR3 reads TGCGCCAGCAGACCCGACAGGGCTAACTCCTACGAGCAGTACTTC. The chain uses TRBV10-1 and TRBJ2-7; TRBD1 matches 7 bases. V lost 6 bases to trimming and J lost 0 bases; unmatched junction nucleotides: 8. The germline gives CDR1 WNHNN, CDR2 SYGVQD (reference sequence). This CDR3 is 15 amino acids long.

For the CDR3, the DNA is TGTGCCAGCAGCCGGGAGAACACTGAAGCTTTCTTT. Its translation is CASSRENTEAFF. The chain is built from TRBV12-3 or TRBV12-4 and TRBJ1-1; D gene ambiguous. Trimming removed 6 bases at V and 1 base at J, with 6 bases between. The CDR3 runs to 12 residues.

This chain joins TRBV7-2 and TRBJ1-5, with a weak D call TRBD1 (6 bases). The CDR3 loop spans 15 amino acids. The germline gives CDR1 SGHTA, CDR2 FQGNSA. The V end lost 5 bases, the J end lost 2 bases, and 13 bases lay between the germline ends. The CDR3 region has the DNA TGTGCCAGCAGCCATGGGACACTGGGCAATCAGCCCCAGCATTTT. The encoded protein is CASSHGTLGNQPQHF.

The chain uses TRBV5-1 and TRBJ2-1, with a tentative D call TRBD2 (6 bases). This CDR3 is 12 amino acids long. V was trimmed by 0 bases and J by 15 bases, leaving 13 bases between them. The germline V gene encodes CDR1 SGHRS and CDR2 YFSETQ. CDR3 DNA sequence: TGCGCCAGCAGCTTGGGGGACTCCGGAGGGTTCTTC. It yields the protein CASSLGDSGGFF. Looking up the rest from reference TRBV5-1 and TRBJ2-1 gives the full variable domain: KAGVTQTPRYLIKTRGQQVTLSCSPISGHRSVSWYQQTPGQGLQFLFEYFSETQRNKGNFPGRFSGRQFSNSRSEMNVSTLELGDSALYLCASSLGDSGGFFGPGTRLTVL.

The V call is TRBV10-1, the J call TRBJ1-3, with TRBD1 identical over 9 bases. The CDR3 is made up of 16 amino acids. Unmatched junction bases numbered 8, after V lost 4 bases and J lost 4 bases. Germline V lookup: CDR1 WNHNN, CDR2 SYGVQD (reference sequence). CDR3 nucleotides: TGCGCCAGCAGTGCTGTACAGGGGGCTGGAGGAAACACCATATATTTT. Translating it yields CASSAVQGAGGNTIYF.

The rearrangement uses TRBV30 and TRBJ2-1; perhaps TRBD2 as D (5 bases). Germline loops: CDR1 GTSNPN, CDR2 SVGIG (reference sequence). Trimming removed 7 bases at V and 1 base at J, with 14 bases between. CDR3 size: 14 residues. This CDR3 is CALRSGGSYNEQFF. The CDR3 nucleotides are TGTGCCTTGAGAAGCGGTGGTTCCTACAATGAGCAGTTCTTC. Full variable domain (rest looked up from reference TRBV30 and TRBJ2-1): SQTIHQWPATLVQPVGSPLSLECTVEGTSNPNLYWYRQAAGRGLQLLFYSVGIGQISSEVPQNLSASRPQDRQFILSSKKLLLSDSGFYLCALRSGGSYNEQFFGPGTRLTVL.

A few counts support this clone. The chain is built from TRBV6-5 and TRBJ2-7; a weak D match, TRBD1 (6 bases). There are 14 residues in the CDR3. Germline V gives CDR1 MNHEY, CDR2 SVGAGI. The V end was cut by 6 bases, the J end by 6 bases, with 18 bases between. CDR3 bases: TGTGCCAGCAGGGGGCCGTATGGGGGCTCCGAGCAGTACTTC. This sequence encodes CASRGPYGGSEQYF.

This sequence joins TRBV19 and TRBJ1-2; D might be TRBD1 (5 bases). Trimming shortened V by 2 bases and J by 0 bases, and 13 bases separated the two germline ends. Germline-derived CDR1 and CDR2 are LNHDA and SQIVND (reference sequence). The CDR3 spans 16 residues. The CDR3 coding sequence is TGTGCCAGTAGTATAAAGAACAGGCCTGCTAACTATGGCTACACCTTC. Its protein product is CASSIKNRPANYGYTF.

V usage is TRBV5-1 and J usage is TRBJ1-1; D gene uncertain. This CDR3 spans 16 amino acids. Germline CDR1 reads SGHRS; CDR2 reads YFSETQ. Trimming took 5 bases from V and 0 from J, leaving 17 bases between them. The CDR3 protein is CASSPEASSMNTEAFF. The DNA for the CDR3 is TGCGCCAGCAGTCCGGAGGCCAGCTCAATGAACACTGAAGCTTTCTTT.

The chain employs TRBV7-2 and TRBJ2-3, with TRBD2 matching over 7 bases. This CDR3 has 13 amino acids. In germline, CDR1 is SGHTA, CDR2 FQGNSA. Trimming took 8 bases from V and 3 from J; bases not matched to a gene: 5. The CDR3 coding sequence is TGTGCCAGCGGGCTAGCGGCAACAGATACGCAGTATTTT. Its translation: CASGLAATDTQYF.

CDR3 region: CASSPGLANYNEQFF. CDR3 DNA sequence: TGTGCCAGCTCACCAGGGCTAGCGAATTACAATGAGCAGTTCTTC. The chain has TRBV18 and TRBJ2-1, with D perhaps TRBD2 (6 bases). This CDR3 comprises 15 residues. Trimming cost V 2 bases and J 4 bases, with 12 bases left between them. Germline CDR1 reads KGHSH; CDR2 reads LQKENI.

The chain uses TRBV19 and TRBJ1-6; D is perhaps TRBD1 (6 bases). The CDR3 extends over 13 amino acids. With 9 bases removed from V and 4 bases from J, the gap between germline ends came to 10 bases. CDR1 is LNHDA, CDR2 SQIVND, per germline (reference sequence). CDR3 DNA: TGTGCCAGCCGGGACACTTATAATTCACCCCTCCACTTT. As protein: CASRDTYNSPLHF.

The chain recombines TRBV12-5 with TRBJ2-5, with D unclear. V was clipped by 6 bases and J by 0 bases, with 17 bases between them. The germline CDR1 and CDR2 sequences are LGHNT and FRNRAP. The CDR3 runs 16 residues. The DNA of the CDR3 is TGTGCTAGTGGGCTGAGTCCCCTCCTGTACCAAGAGACCCAGTACTTC. This codes for CASGLSPLLYQETQYF.

The CDR3 spells CASSGASHPGGEQFF. As DNA, the CDR3 is TGCGCCAGCAGTGGGGCTAGCCACCCGGGTGGTGAGCAGTTCTTC. The V call is TRBV10-1, the J call TRBJ2-1; D is perhaps TRBD2 (5 bases). Germline CDR1 reads WNHNN; CDR2 reads SYGVQD (reference sequence). V gave up 4 bases and J gave up 9 bases, with 19 bases separating them. CDR3 length equals 15 residues.

The chain employs TRBV10-3 and TRBJ2-3; no reliable D call. Germline V gene data show CDR1 as ENHRY and CDR2 as SYGVKD. Trimming took off 2 bases at V and 1 base at J, with 13 bases between the two ends. This CDR3 is 16 amino acids long. The CDR3 is CAISEPPEVRTDTQYF. The DNA of the CDR3 is TGTGCCATCAGTGAGCCACCCGAGGTTCGCACAGATACGCAGTATTTT.

This chain uses TRBV9 with TRBJ1-5; 7 positions agree with TRBD1. The CDR3 runs 14 residues. V dropped 5 bases and J dropped 4; count of bases not matched to a gene: 6. Germline CDR1 is SGDLS and CDR2 is YYNGEE. The DNA for the CDR3 is TGTGCCAGCAGTCGAACGACAGGGAATCAGCCCCAGCATTTT. Translation: CASSRTTGNQPQHF.

As DNA, the CDR3 is TGTGCCAGCAGCTTCTCAGGGACAGGGGGACGGGATACGCAGTATTTT. Protein product: CASSFSGTGGRDTQYF. The V call is TRBV11-2, the J call TRBJ2-3; 11 bases agree with TRBD1. The length of the CDR3 is 16 residues. Germline assignment: CDR1 SGHAT and CDR2 FQNNGV. V lost 3 bases to trimming and J lost 6 bases; unmatched junction nucleotides: 8.

A few counts support this clone. Germline and junction disagree at one end, which may indicate a read error. This chain uses TRBV12-3 or TRBV12-4 with TRBJ1-2, with unresolved D. CDR3 length: 13 amino acids. DNA of the CDR3: TGTGCCAGCAGCTTAGGACTGACCTATGGCTACACCTTC. Translating it yields CASSLGLTYGYTF.

The V and J genes are TRBV4-3 and TRBJ2-7; 10 bases line up with TRBD2. Germline values: CDR1 LGHNA, CDR2 YSLEER. V dropped 0 bases and J dropped 0; count of bases not matched to a gene: 8. The CDR3 loop spans 18 amino acids. Here the CDR3 reads CASSQDWGLARSSYEQYF. CDR3 DNA: TGCGCCAGCAGCCAAGATTGGGGACTAGCGAGGAGCTCCTACGAGCAGTACTTC.

The chain joins TRBV18 to TRBJ1-1; D uncertain. The CDR3 runs 14 residues. Germline-derived CDR1 and CDR2 are KGHSH and LQKENI. Between the trimmed V and J ends, which lost 2 bases and 3 bases, there was a span of 10 bases. In nucleotides, the CDR3 is TGTGCCAGCTCACCATTTACGGGAGACACTGAAGCTTTCTTT. This codes for CASSPFTGDTEAFF.

A few counts support this clone. The chain couples TRBV9 to TRBJ1-2, with D unresolved. Trimming took 5 bases from V and 2 from J, leaving 10 bases between them. From germline, CDR1 is SGDLS and CDR2 YYNGEE. This CDR3 is 13 amino acids long. This CDR3 reads CASSPDNNYGYTF. CDR3 nucleotide sequence: TGTGCCAGCAGTCCCGACAACAACTATGGCTACACCTTC. The full variable domain, its missing parts supplied by reference TRBV9 and TRBJ1-2, is DSGVTQTPKHLITATGQRVTLRCSPRSGDLSVYWYQQSLDQGLQFLIQYYNGEERAKGNILERFSAQQFPDLHSELNLSSLELGDSALYFCASSPDNNYGYTFGSGTRLTVV.

This clone was observed a few times. The chain employs TRBV7-8 and TRBJ2-1, with D tentatively TRBD2 (7 bases). Germline loops: CDR1 SGHVS, CDR2 FQNEAQ. The CDR3 spans 15 residues. V was cut by 2 bases and J by 5 bases, with 13 bases left in between. The CDR3 loop is CASSLRGGVNNEQFF. The CDR3 DNA is TGTGCCAGCAGCTTAAGGGGGGGAGTGAACAATGAGCAGTTCTTC.

V usage is TRBV7-9 and J usage is TRBJ2-2; TRBD2 matches at 12 bases. The CDR3 has 13 amino acids. Trimming at V came to 8 bases and at J to 8 bases, leaving 3 bases not matched to a gene. Per germline, CDR1 SEHNR and CDR2 FQNEAQ (reference sequence). Here the CDR3 reads CASEGLAGGELFF. The CDR3 DNA sequence: TGTGCCAGCGAAGGACTAGCGGGAGGGGAGCTGTTTTTT.

The rearrangement joins TRBV3-1 (or the pseudogene TRBV3-2) to TRBJ1-1, with D possibly matching TRBD1 (5 bases). The CDR3 runs 16 residues. Trimming shortened V by 4 bases and J by 0 bases, and 15 bases separated the two germline ends. Germline V CDR1 and CDR2: LGHDT, YNNKEL (reference sequence). The CDR3 reads CASSRRGREVNTEAFF. The CDR3 region has the DNA TGTGCCAGCAGCCGGAGGGGAAGGGAGGTGAACACTGAAGCTTTCTTT.